The T cell receptor beta chain under discussion was sequenced for a study of blood T cell repertoires in COVID-19. Study-wide background: Acute-phase and convalescent COVID-19 samples originated in the United States, Italy and Spain. T cells, B-cell-depleted T cells, or PBMCs supplied cDNA or gDNA.

Per the authors' pipeline: Counts of nucleated cells, estimated from reference gene primer amplification, were obtained. Repertoires were generated with immunoSEQ multiplex PCR, while TCRdb's copy carries only in-frame clones and drops some. That table furnishes V, J and clone size, whereas the DNA furnished D and trimming. The data contain fewer than 300,000 clones, around 82% of them singletons. Trimming shortened V by 5 bases and J by 4 bases, and 17 bases separated the two germline ends. The CDR3 is made up of 14 amino acids. Germline CDR1 is GTSNPN and CDR2 is SVGIG (reference sequence). Source material: peripheral blood. The gene calls are TRBV30 and TRBJ1-1; a possible D gene is TRBD1 (6 bases). The origin of this receptor is a woman aged 18-29 years with acute or convalescent COVID-19. For the CDR3, the DNA is TGTGCCTGGGGGGACACCGGGTATGGCACTGAAGCTTTCTTT. Translating gives CAWGDTGYGTEAFF.